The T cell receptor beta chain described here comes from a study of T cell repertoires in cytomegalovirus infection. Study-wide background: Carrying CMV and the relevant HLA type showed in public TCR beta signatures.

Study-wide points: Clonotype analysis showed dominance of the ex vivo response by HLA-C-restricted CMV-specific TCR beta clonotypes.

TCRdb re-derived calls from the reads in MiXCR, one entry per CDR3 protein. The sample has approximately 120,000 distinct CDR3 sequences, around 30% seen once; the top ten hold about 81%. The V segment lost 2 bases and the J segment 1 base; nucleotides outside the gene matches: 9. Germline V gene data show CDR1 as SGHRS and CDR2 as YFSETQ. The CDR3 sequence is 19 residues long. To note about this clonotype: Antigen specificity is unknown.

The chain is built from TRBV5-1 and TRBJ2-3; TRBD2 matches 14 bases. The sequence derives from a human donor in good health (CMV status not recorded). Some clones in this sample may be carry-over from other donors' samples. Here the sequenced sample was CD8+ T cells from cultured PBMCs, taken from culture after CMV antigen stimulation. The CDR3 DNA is TGCGCCAGCAGCTTCACCGGGACTAGCGGGGGCCCACGCACAGATACGCAGTATTTT. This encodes CASSFTGTSGGPRTDTQYF.